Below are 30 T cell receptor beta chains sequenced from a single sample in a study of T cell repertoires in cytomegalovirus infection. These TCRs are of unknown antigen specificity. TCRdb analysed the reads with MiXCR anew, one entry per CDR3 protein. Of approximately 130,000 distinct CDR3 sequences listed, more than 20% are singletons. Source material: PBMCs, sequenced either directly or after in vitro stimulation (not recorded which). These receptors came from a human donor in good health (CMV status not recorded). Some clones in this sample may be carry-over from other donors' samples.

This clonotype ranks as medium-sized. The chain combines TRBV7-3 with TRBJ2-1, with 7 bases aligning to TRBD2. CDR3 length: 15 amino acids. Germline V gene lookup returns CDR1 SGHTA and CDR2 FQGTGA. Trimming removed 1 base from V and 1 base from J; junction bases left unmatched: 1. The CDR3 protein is CASSLNGRSYNEQFF. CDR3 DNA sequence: TGTGCCAGCAGCTTAAACGGGAGGTCCTACAATGAGCAGTTCTTC.

Here the CDR3 DNA reads TGTGCCAGCAGCCGAGAATTGGGGATTAGCGGTATCAATGAGCAGTTCTTC. Protein product: CASSRELGISGINEQFF. The chain combines TRBV7-2 with TRBJ2-1, with D possibly TRBD2 on 6 matching bases. Germline CDR1 SGHTA, CDR2 FQGNSA. V lost 5 bases and J lost 6, with 23 bases in between. This CDR3 region has 17 residues.

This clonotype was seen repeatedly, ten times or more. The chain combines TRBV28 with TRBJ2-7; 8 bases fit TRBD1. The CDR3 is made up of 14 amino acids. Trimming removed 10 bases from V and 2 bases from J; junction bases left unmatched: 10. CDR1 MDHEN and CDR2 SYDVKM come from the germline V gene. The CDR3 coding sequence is TGTGCCACCACACGGACAGGGATGACCTACGAGCAGTACTTC. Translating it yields CATTRTGMTYEQYF.

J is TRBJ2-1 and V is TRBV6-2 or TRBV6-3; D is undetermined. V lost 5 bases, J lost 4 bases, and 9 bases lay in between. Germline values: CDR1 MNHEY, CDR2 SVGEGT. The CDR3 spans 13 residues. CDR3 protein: CASSRLAYNEQFF. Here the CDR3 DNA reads TGTGCCAGCAGTCGGTTAGCTTACAATGAGCAGTTCTTC.

The DNA for the CDR3 is TGTGCCAGCACCCTGCGGGGGGCAGATGAAAAACTGTTTTTT. Its translation is CASTLRGADEKLFF. The rearrangement joins TRBV7-8 to TRBJ1-4; D may be TRBD1 (6 bases). CDR3 length: 14 residues. With 7 bases removed from V and 6 bases from J, the gap between germline ends came to 15 bases. CDR1 SGHVS and CDR2 FQNEAQ come from the germline V gene.

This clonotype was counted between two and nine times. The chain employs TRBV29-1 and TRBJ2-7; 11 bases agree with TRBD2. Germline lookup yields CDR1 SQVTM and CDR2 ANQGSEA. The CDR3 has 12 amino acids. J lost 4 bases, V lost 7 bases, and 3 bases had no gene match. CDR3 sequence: CSGGTSGYEQYF. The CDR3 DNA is TGCAGCGGGGGGACTAGCGGTTACGAGCAGTACTTC.

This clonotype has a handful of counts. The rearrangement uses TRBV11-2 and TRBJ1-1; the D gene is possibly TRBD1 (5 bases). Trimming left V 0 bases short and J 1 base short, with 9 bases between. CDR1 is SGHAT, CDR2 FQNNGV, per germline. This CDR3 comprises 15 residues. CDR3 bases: TGTGCCAGCAGCTTAGAGCCGGGGACGAACACTGAAGCTTTCTTT. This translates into CASSLEPGTNTEAFF.

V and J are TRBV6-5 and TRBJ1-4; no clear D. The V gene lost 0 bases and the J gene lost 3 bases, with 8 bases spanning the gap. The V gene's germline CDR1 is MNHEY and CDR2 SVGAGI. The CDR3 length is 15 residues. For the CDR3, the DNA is TGTGCCAGCAGTTACTCAAGGGCTTCTAATGAAAAACTGTTTTTT. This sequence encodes CASSYSRASNEKLFF.

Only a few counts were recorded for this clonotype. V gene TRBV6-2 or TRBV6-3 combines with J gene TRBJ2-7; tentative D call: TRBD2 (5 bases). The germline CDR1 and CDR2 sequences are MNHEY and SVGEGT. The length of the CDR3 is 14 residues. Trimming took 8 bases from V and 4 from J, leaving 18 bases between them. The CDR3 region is CASAPRERRYEQYV. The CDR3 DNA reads TGTGCCAGCGCACCAAGGGAGCGGAGGTACGAGCAGTACGTC.

CDR3 in amino acids: CASSLEMRESDTQYF. DNA for the CDR3: TGCGCCAGCAGCCTCGAGATGAGGGAGTCAGATACGCAGTATTTT. This rearrangement joins TRBV4-3 to TRBJ2-3; possible D gene TRBD2, 5 bases. The CDR3 has 15 amino acids. Germline CDR1 and CDR2: LGHNA and YSLEER. V was clipped by 4 bases and J by 4 bases, with 15 bases between them.

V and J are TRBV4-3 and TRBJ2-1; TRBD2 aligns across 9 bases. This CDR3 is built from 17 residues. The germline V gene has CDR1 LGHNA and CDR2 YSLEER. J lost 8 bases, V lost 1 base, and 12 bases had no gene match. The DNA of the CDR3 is TGCGCCAGCAGCCAAGCCCTGGTGGCGGGAGGGCCCGATGAGCAGTTCTTC. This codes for CASSQALVAGGPDEQFF.

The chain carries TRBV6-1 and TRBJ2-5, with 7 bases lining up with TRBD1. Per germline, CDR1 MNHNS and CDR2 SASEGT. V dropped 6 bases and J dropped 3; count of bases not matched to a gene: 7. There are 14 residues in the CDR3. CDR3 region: CASSHGTVEETQYF. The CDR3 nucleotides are TGTGCCAGCAGCCACGGGACAGTAGAAGAGACCCAGTACTTC.

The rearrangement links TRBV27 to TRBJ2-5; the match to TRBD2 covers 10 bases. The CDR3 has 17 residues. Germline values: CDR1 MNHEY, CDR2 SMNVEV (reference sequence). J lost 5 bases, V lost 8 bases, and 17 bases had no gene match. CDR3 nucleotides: TGTGCCAGCCGGCCTGAATTTAGCGGGAGGTGGGACGAGACCCAGTACTTC. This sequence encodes CASRPEFSGRWDETQYF.

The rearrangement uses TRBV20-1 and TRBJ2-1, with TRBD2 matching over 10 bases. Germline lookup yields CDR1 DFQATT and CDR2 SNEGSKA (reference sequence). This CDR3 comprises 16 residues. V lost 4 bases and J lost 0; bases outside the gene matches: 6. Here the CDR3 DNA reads TGCAGTGCTAATAAACTAGCGGGGAACTCCTACAATGAGCAGTTCTTC. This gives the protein CSANKLAGNSYNEQFF.

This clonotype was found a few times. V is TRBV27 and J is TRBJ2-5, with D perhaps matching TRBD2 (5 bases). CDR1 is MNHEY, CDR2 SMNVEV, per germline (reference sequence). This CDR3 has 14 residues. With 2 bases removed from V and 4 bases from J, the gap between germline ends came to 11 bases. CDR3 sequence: CASSLIPGRETQYF. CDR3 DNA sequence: TGTGCCAGCAGTTTAATTCCGGGAAGAGAGACCCAGTACTTC.

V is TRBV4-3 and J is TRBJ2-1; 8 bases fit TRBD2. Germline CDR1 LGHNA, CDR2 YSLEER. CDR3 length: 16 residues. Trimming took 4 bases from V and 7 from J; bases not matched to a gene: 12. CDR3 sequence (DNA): TGCGCCAGCAGCCCGGCGGGAGCGGGAGTTTGGAATGAGCAGTTCTTC. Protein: CASSPAGAGVWNEQFF.

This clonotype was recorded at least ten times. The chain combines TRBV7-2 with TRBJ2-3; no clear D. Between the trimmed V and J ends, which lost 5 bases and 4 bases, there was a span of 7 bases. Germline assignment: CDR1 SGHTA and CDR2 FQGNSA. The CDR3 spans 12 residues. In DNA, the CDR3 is TGTGCCAGCAGCCTCTACTCAGATACGCAGTATTTT. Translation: CASSLYSDTQYF.

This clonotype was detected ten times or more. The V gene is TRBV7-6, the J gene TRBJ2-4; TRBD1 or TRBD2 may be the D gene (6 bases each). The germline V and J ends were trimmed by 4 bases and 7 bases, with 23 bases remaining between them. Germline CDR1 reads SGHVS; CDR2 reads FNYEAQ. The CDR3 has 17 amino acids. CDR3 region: CASSSRGDPGPLNIQYF. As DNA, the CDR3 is TGTGCCAGCAGCTCGAGGGGGGACCCAGGCCCCTTGAACATTCAGTACTTC. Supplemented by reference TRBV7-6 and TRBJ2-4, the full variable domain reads GAGVSQSPRYKVTKRGQDVALRCDPISGHVSLYWYRQALGQGPEFLTYFNYEAQQDKSGLPNDRFSAERPEGSISTLTIQRTEQRDSAMYRCASSSRGDPGPLNIQYFGAGTRLSVL.

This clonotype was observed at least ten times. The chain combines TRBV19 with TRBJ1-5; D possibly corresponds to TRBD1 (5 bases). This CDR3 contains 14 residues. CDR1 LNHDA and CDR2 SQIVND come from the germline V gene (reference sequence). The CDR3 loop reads CGAGGTANNQPQHF. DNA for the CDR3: TGTGGAGCTGGAGGGACGGCCAATAATCAGCCCCAGCATTTT.

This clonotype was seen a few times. The CDR3 bases are TGTGCCAGCAACGCGGGATGGGGTAGAGATACGCAGTATTTT. It is translated as CASNAGWGRDTQYF. The chain combines TRBV6-6 with TRBJ2-3; D possibly corresponds to TRBD2 (6 bases). The CDR3 spans 14 residues. V gave up 7 bases and J gave up 5 bases, with 16 bases separating them. Germline V gene sequence: CDR1 MNHNY, CDR2 SVGAGI (reference sequence).

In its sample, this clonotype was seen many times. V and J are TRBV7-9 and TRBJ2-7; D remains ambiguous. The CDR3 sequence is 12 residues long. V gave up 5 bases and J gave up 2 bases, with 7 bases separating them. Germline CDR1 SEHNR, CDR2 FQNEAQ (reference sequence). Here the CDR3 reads CASSPLAYEQYF. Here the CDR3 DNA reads TGTGCCAGCAGCCCCCTGGCCTACGAGCAGTACTTC.

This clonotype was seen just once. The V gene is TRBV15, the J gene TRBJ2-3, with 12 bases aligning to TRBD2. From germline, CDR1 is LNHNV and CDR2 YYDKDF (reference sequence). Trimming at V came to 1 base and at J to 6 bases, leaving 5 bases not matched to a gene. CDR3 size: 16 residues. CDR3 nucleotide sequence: TGTGCCACCAGCAGAGCCCGACTAGCGGGAGTTGATACGCAGTATTTT. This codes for CATSRARLAGVDTQYF. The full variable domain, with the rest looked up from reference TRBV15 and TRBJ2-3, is DAMVIQNPRYQVTQFGKPVTLSCSQTLNHNVMYWYQQKSSQAPKLLFHYYDKDFNNEADTPDNFQSRRPNTSFCFLDIRSPGLGDTAMYLCATSRARLAGVDTQYFGPGTRLTVL.

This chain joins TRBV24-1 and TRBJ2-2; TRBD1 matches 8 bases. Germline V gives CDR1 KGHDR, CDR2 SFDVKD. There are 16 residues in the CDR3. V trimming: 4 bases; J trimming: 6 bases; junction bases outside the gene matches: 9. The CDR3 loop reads CATSDPDRGRAGELFF. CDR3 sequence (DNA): TGTGCCACCAGTGACCCCGACAGGGGCAGGGCCGGGGAGCTGTTTTTT.

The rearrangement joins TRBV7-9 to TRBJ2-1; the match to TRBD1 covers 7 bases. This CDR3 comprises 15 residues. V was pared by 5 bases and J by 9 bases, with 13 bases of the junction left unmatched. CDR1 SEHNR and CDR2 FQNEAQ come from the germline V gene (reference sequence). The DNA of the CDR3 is TGTGCCAGCAGCGCGAACAGGGGCAGGGACGGTGAGCAGTTCTTC. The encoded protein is CASSANRGRDGEQFF.

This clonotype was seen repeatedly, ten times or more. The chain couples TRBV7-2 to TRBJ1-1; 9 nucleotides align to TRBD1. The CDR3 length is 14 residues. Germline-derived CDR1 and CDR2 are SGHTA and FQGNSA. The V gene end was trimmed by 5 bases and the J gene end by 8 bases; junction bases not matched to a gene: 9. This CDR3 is CASSHGQGSLEAFF. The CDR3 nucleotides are TGTGCCAGCAGCCACGGACAGGGGTCACTCGAAGCTTTCTTT.

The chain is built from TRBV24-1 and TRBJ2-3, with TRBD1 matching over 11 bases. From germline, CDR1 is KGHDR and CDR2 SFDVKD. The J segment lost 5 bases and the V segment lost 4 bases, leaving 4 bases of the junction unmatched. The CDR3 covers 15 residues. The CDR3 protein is CATSDSGQGGDTQYF. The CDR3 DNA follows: TGTGCCACCAGTGACTCGGGACAGGGGGGAGATACGCAGTATTTT.

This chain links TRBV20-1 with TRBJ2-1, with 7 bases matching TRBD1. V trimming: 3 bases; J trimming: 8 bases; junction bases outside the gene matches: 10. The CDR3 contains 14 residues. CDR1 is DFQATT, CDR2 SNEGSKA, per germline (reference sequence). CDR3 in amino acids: CSARPVGTDHEQFF. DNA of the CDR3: TGCAGTGCTAGGCCGGTGGGGACAGATCATGAGCAGTTCTTC.

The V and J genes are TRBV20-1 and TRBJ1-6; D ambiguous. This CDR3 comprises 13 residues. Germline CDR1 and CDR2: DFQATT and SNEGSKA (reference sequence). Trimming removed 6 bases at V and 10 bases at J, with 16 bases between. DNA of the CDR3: TGCAGTGCAGAAGGTCTGGGCCGATCACCCCTCCACTTT. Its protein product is CSAEGLGRSPLHF.

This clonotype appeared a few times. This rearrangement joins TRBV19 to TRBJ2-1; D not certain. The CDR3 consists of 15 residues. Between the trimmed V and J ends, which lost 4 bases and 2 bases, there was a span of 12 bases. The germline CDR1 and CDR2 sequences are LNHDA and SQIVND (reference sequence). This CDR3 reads CASSNPVQPYNEQFF. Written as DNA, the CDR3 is TGTGCCAGTAGTAATCCCGTCCAGCCCTACAATGAGCAGTTCTTC.

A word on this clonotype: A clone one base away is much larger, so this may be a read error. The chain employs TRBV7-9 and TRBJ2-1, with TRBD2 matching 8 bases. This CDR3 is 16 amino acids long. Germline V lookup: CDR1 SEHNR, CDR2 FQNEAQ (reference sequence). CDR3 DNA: TGTGCCAGCAGCTTAGCGAGCGGGAGCTCCTACAATGAGCAGTTATTC. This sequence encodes CASSLASGSSYNEQLF.